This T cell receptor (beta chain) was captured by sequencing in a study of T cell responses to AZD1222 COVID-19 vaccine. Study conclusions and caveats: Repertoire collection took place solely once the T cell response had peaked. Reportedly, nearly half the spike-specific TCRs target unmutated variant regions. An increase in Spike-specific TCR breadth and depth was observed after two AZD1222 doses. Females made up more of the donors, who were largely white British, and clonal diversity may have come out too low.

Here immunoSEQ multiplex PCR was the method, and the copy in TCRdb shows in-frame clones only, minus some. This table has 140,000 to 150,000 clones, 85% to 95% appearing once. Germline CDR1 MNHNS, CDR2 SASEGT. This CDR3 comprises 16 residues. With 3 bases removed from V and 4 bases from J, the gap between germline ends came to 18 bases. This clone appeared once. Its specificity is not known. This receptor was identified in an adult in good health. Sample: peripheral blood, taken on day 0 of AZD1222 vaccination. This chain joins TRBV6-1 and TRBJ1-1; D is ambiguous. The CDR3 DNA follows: TGTGCCAGCAGTGAGTTCGGGAGGAGTGGTGCCACTGAAGCTTTCTTT. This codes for CASSEFGRSGATEAFF.